This T cell receptor (beta chain) came from a study of cytomegalovirus exposure and HLA in healthy donors. Study as a whole: Around 77% of roughly 400 genotyped donors fell in the Caucasian-associated ancestry cluster. Notes on the study in general: In a later analysis, a genetic analysis reported fewer productive-TCR N-insertions in an Asian-associated ancestry cluster than the cohort average. A missense DCLRE1C variant was associated with V- and J-gene trimming of TCR beta chains in a later analysis, and an independent cohort replicated the association.

The PCR was carried out with 60 Vbeta primers and 13 Jbeta primers. In the original processing: Later analysis identified tens of millions of unique TCR beta chains, about 10 million shared. The data were produced by immunoSEQ multiplex PCR, yet TCRdb's version contains in-frame clones alone and is incomplete. That table supplies the V and J calls and clone size; D and trimming were determined from the DNA. The profile shows 100,000 to 150,000 clones, around 80% of them singletons. A word on this clone: Its target is unknown.

The CDR3 totals 15 residues. Germline V lookup: CDR1 ENHRY, CDR2 SYGVKD. J lost 7 bases, V lost 6 bases, and 6 bases had no gene match. Sequenced sample: PBMCs. The V call is TRBV10-3, the J call TRBJ1-6, with 10 bases aligning to TRBD1. The TCR comes from a man aged 18 to 29 in good health and CMV-seronegative. CDR3 sequence (DNA): TGTGCCATCAGATCCGGGACAGGGGAAAATTCACCCCTCCACTTT. Its translation is CAIRSGTGENSPLHF.